This TCR beta chain came from a study of regulatory T cells in long-lasting Graves disease. Arm-PCR of CDR3 regions and iRepertoire HTBI primers were used to build TCR beta libraries. TCRdb re-called the multiplex PCR reads with MiXCR, one entry per CDR3 protein. The top ten clones hold approximately 7.8% of a sample with approximately 470,000 distinct CDR3 sequences, around 21% of them seen once. From germline, CDR1 is KGHDR and CDR2 SFDVKD. There are 16 residues in the CDR3. Trimming pared 3 bases from V and 6 bases from J, leaving 20 bases between. Notes on this clonotype: Since no conserved phenylalanine or tryptophan closes the CDR3, a read error is the likely cause.

Sample time point: persistent/refractory GD, antithyroid drugs over 5 years with positive TRAb. RNA isolated from PBMCs was used to make the TCR library. The chain combines TRBV24-1 with TRBJ2-7; tentative D call: TRBD1 (5 bases). This TCR was recovered from a female donor with Graves disease. The starting material was peripheral blood mononuclear cells (PBMCs), obtained when the disease was refractory, from a patient treated with antithyroid drugs. In DNA form, the CDR3 reads TGTGCCACCAGTGATAATGACAGCCGTCAGCCTAGCGAGCAGTACTCC. It codes for CATSDNDSRQPSEQYS.